Described below is a single TCR beta chain sequence and its context. This entry comes from a study of response to subunit inactivated influenza vaccine. TCRdb redid the calling of the RT-PCR reads with MiXCR, one entry per CDR3 protein. The sample has about 540,000 distinct CDR3 sequences, under 30% seen once; the top ten hold about 3%. The data were also submitted as part of a second study, on T cells expressing NK-cell markers. That publication notes: Making the TCR beta cDNA relied on 5'RACE template switching with UMIs. Seven sequenced donors out of eight were HCMV-seropositive, one seronegative. HCMV specificity was not established for the expanded NKG2C+ T cell clones.

Specimen: CD4+ T cells sorted from PBMCs, collected 12 days after vaccination. The receptor was isolated from a man aged 45 to 65 who received an inactivated influenza vaccine.

CDR3 sequence (DNA): TGTGCCTGGAGTCTGTTTGGGGGAGCCCAACAGCCCCAGCATTTT. This sequence encodes CAWSLFGGAQQPQHF. This chain links TRBV30 with TRBJ1-5, with D possibly matching TRBD1 (5 bases). The ends were cut back, 2 bases at V and 7 bases at J, with 18 bases in the middle. The CDR3 sequence is 15 residues long. Germline V gene lookup returns CDR1 GTSNPN and CDR2 SVGIG (reference sequence).